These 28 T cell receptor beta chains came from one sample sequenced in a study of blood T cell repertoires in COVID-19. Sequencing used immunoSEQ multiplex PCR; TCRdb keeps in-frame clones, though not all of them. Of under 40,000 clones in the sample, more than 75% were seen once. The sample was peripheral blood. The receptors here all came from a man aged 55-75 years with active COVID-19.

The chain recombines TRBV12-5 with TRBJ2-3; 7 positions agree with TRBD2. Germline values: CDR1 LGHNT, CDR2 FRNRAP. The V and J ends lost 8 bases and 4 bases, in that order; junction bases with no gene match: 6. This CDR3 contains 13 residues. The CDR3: CASRSSGADTQYF. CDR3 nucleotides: TGTGCTAGTCGTTCGAGCGGGGCAGATACGCAGTATTTT.

In DNA form, the CDR3 reads TGCAGTGCTAGTGGGCAGTACCAAGAGACCCAGTACTTC. Translation gives CSASGQYQETQYF. The rearrangement joins TRBV20-1 to TRBJ2-5, with D unresolved. The V end lost 3 bases, the J end lost 0 bases, and 8 bases lay between the germline ends. Germline assignment: CDR1 DFQATT and CDR2 SNEGSKA (reference sequence). This CDR3 contains 13 residues.

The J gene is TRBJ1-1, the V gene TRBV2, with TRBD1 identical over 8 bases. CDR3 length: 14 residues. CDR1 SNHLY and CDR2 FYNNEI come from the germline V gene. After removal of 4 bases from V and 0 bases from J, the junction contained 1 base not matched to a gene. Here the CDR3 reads CASSVDRVNTEAFF. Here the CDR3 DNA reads TGTGCCAGCAGTGTGGACAGGGTGAACACTGAAGCTTTCTTT.

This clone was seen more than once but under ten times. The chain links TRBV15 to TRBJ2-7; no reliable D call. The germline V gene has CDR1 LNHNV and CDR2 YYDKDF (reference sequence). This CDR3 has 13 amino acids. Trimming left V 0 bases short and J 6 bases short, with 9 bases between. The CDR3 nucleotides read TGTGCCACCAGCAGAGATCGGGTCGGCGAGCAGTACTTC. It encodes CATSRDRVGEQYF.

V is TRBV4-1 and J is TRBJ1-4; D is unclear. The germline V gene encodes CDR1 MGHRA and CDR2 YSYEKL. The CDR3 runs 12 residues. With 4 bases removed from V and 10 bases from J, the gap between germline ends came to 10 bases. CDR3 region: CASSREIGKLFF. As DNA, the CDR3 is TGCGCCAGCAGCCGGGAGATCGGAAAACTGTTTTTT.

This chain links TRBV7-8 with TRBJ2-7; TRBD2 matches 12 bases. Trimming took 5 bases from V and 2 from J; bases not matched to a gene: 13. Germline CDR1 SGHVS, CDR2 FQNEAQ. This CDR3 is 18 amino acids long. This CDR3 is CASSPEKLAGGWTYEQYF. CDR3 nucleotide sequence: TGTGCCAGCAGCCCAGAAAAACTAGCGGGGGGTTGGACCTACGAGCAGTACTTC.

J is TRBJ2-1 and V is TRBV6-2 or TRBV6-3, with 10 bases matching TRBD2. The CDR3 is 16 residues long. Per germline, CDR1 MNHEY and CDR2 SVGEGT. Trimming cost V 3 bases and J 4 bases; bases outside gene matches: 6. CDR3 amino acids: CASSYSAGGAYNEQFF. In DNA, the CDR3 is TGTGCCAGCAGTTATTCAGCGGGGGGGGCTTACAATGAGCAGTTCTTC.

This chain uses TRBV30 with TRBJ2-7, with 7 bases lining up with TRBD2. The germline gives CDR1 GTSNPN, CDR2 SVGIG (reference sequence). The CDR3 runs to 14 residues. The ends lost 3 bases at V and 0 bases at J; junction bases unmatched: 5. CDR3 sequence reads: CAWRVSGYSYEQYF. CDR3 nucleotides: TGTGCCTGGAGGGTTAGCGGGTACTCCTACGAGCAGTACTTC. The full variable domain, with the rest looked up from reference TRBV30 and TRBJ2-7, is SQTIHQWPATLVQPVGSPLSLECTVEGTSNPNLYWYRQAAGRGLQLLFYSVGIGQISSEVPQNLSASRPQDRQFILSSKKLLLSDSGFYLCAWRVSGYSYEQYFGPGTRLTVT.

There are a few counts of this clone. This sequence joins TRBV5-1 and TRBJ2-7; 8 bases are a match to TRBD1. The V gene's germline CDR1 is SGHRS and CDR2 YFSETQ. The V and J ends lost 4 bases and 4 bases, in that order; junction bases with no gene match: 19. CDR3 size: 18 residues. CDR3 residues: CASSPGTGEVPRQYEQYF. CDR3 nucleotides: TGCGCCAGCAGCCCCGGGACAGGCGAGGTCCCACGACAGTACGAGCAGTACTTC.

CDR3 sequence: CASSPRGGLLAKNIQYF. CDR3 coding DNA: TGTGCCAGCAGTCCACGGGGGGGGCTTTTGGCCAAAAACATTCAGTACTTC. The chain is built from TRBV27 and TRBJ2-4, with TRBD2 matching over 8 bases. CDR3 size: 17 residues. The trim removed 5 bases at V and 1 base at J, leaving 10 bases unmatched. The V gene's germline CDR1 is MNHEY and CDR2 SMNVEV (reference sequence).

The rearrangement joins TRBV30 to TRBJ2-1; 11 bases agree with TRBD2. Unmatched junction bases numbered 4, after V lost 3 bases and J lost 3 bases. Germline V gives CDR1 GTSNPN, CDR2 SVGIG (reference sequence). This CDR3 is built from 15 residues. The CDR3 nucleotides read TGTGCCTGGAGCAGGGGACTAGCGGACTACAATGAGCAGTTCTTC. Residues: CAWSRGLADYNEQFF.

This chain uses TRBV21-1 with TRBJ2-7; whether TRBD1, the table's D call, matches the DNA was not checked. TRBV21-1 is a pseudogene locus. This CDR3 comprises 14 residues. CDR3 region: CASSPGDRVYEQYF. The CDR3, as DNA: TGTGCCAGCAGCCCCGGTGACAGGGTCTACGAGCAGTACTTC.

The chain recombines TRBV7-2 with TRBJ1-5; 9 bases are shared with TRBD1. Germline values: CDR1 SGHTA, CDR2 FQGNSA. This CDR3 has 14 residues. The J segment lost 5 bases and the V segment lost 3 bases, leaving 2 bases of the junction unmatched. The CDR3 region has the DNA TGTGCCAGCAGCTTCCGGGACAGGGATCAGCCCCAGCATTTT. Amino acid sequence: CASSFRDRDQPQHF.

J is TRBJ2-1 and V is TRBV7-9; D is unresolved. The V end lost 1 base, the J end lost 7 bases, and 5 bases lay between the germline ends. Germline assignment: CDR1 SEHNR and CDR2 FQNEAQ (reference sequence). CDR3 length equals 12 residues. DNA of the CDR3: TGTGCCAGCAGCTTAGACAGTAATGAGCAGTTCTTC. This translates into CASSLDSNEQFF.

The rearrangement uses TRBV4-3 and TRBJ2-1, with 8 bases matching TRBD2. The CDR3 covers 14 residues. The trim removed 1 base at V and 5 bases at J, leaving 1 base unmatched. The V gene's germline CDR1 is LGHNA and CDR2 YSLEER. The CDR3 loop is CASSQGAGDNEQFF. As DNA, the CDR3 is TGCGCCAGCAGCCAAGGAGCGGGGGACAATGAGCAGTTCTTC.

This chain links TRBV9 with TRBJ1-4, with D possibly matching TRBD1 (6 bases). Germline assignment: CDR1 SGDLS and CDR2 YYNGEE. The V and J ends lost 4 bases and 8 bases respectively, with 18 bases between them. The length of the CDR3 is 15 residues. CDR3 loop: CASSPGGGREEKLFF. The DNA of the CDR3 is TGTGCCAGCAGCCCCGGGGGGGGGCGGGAAGAAAAACTGTTTTTT.

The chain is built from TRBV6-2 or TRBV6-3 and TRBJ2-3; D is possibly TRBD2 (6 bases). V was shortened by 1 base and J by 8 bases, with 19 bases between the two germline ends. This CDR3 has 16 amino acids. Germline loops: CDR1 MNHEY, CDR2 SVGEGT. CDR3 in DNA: TGTGCCAGCAGTTACTTGCGGGACCGGTCTTGGGGTACGCAGTATTTT. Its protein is CASSYLRDRSWGTQYF.

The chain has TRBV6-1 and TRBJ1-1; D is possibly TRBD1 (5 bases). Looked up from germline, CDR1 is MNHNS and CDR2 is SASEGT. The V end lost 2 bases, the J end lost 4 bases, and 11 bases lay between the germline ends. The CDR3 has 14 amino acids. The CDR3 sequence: CASSELGGSTEAFF. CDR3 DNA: TGTGCCAGCAGTGAACTTGGGGGGTCCACTGAAGCTTTCTTT.

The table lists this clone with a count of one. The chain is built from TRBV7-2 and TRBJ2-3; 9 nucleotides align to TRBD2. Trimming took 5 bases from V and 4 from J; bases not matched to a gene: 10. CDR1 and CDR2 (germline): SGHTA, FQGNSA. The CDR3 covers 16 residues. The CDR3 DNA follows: TGTGCCAGCAGCCCGTTAGCGGGAGTTCGCGCAGATACGCAGTATTTT. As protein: CASSPLAGVRADTQYF.

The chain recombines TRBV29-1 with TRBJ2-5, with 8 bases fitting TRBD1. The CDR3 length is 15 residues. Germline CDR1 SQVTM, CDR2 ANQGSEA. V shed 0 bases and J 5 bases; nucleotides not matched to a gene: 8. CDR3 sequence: CSVEETGTGGETQYF. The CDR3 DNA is TGCAGCGTTGAAGAAACCGGGACAGGTGGGGAGACCCAGTACTTC.

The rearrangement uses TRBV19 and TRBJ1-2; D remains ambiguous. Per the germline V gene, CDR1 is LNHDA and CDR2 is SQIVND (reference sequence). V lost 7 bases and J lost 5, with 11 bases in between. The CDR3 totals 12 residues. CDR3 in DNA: TGTGCCAGTACTTCCGGGGTGTATGGCTACACCTTC. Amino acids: CASTSGVYGYTF.

For the CDR3, the DNA is TGTGCCAGCACGGTGACAGGGAACACTGAAGCTTTCTTT. Its translation: CASTVTGNTEAFF. The V and J genes are TRBV6-5 and TRBJ1-1, with a tentative D call TRBD1 (6 bases). The CDR3 length is 13 residues. CDR1 and CDR2 from the germline V gene are MNHEY and SVGAGI. Trimming removed 7 bases from V and 1 base from J, with 10 bases in between.

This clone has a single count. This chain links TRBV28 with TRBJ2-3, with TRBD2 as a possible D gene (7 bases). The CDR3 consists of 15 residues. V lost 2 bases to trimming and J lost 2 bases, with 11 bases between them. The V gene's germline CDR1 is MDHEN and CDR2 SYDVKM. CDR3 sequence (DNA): TGTGCCAGCAGTTTAGTGGGGGGGCACACAGATACGCAGTATTTT. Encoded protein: CASSLVGGHTDTQYF.

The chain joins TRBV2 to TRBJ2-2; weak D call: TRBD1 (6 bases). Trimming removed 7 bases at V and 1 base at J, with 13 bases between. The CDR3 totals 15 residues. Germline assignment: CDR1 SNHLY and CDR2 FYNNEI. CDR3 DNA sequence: TGTGCCAGCAACGCCGGGACAATGAACACCGGGGAGCTGTTTTTT. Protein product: CASNAGTMNTGELFF. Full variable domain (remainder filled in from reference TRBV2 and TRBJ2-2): EPEVTQTPSHQVTQMGQEVILRCVPISNHLYFYWYRQILGQKVEFLVSFYNNEISEKSEIFDDQFSVERPDGSNFTLKIRSTKLEDSAMYFCASNAGTMNTGELFFGEGSRLTVL.

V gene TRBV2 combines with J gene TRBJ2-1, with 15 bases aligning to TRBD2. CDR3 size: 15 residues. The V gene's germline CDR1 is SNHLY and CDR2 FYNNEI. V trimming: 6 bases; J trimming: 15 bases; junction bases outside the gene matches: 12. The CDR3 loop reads CASRALGLAGGRPFF. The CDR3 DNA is TGTGCCAGCAGGGCGCTGGGACTAGCGGGGGGCCGGCCGTTCTTC.

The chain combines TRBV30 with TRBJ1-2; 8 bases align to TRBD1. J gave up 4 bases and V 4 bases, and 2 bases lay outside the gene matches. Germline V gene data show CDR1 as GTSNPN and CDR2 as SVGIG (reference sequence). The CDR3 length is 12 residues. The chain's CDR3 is CAWTGTGYGYTF. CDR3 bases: TGTGCCTGGACGGGGACAGGCTATGGCTACACCTTC.

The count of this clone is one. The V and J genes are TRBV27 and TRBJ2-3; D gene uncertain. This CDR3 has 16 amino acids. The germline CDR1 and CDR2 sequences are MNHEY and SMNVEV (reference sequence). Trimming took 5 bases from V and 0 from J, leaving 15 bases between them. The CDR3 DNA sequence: TGTGCCAGCAGTCCTCTGGGCTACGCTAGCACAGATACGCAGTATTTT. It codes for CASSPLGYASTDTQYF.

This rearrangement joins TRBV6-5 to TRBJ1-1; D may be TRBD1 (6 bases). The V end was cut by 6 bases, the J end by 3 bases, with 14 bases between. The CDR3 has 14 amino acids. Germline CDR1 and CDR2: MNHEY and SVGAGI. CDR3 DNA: TGTGCCAGCAGGCCTGGGGGGGCTGACACTGAAGCTTTCTTT. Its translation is CASRPGGADTEAFF.